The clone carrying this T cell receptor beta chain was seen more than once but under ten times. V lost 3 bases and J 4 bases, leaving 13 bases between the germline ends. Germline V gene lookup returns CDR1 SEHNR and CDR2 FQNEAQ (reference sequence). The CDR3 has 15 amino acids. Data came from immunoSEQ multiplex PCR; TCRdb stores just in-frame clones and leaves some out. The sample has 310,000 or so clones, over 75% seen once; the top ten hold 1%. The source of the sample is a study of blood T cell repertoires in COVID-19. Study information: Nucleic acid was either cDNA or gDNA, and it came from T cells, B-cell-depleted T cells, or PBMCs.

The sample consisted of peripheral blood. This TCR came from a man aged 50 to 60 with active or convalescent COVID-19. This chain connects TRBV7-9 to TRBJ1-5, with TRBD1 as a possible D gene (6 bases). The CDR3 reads CASSFGQSSNQPQHF. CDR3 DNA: TGTGCCAGCAGCTTTGGACAGTCCTCAAATCAGCCCCAGCATTTT.